This T cell receptor beta chain was recorded in a study of CD8+ T cells in alopecia areata. Extracted RNA was reverse transcribed into cDNA, the sequencing template. Only in-frame clones appear in the TCRdb table, and some are missing; sequencing was by immunoSEQ multiplex PCR. The repertoire holds 200,000 or so clones, with 55% to 70% as singletons. Treatment here: oral pan-JAK inhibitor, 5-10 mg twice daily. This clone showed up just a few times. V lost 0 bases and J lost 4, with 7 bases in between. The CDR3 contains 13 residues. CDR1 SGHNT and CDR2 YYREEE come from the germline V gene (reference sequence).

This clonotype originated in a human donor with alopecia areata. The sequenced sample was CD4+ T cells sorted from blood, obtained at week 24, from a patient treated with tofacitinib. V and J are TRBV5-4 and TRBJ2-5; D remains ambiguous. CDR3 region: CASSLVPRETQYF. CDR3 DNA: TGTGCCAGCAGCTTGGTGCCAAGAGAGACCCAGTACTTC.